Presented here are 31 T cell receptor beta chains from one specimen sequenced in a study of CD8 T cells in Susac syndrome. An amount of RNA that ranged from roughly 0.45 to 1 ug was reverse transcribed with random hexamers. One entry per CDR3 protein, called by TCRdb with MiXCR from the immunoSEQ multiplex PCR reads. The sample gives 250,000 to 300,000 distinct CDR3 sequences, almost 85% of which show up once; around 0.2% is in the top ten. The material sequenced was CD8+ T cells from PBMCs. These receptors all stem from a human donor with multiple sclerosis.

This rearrangement joins TRBV4-3 to TRBJ2-5; 11 bases fit TRBD2. The CDR3 runs to 15 residues. Per germline, CDR1 LGHNA and CDR2 YSLEER. V lost 4 bases to trimming and J lost 5 bases; unmatched junction nucleotides: 6. The CDR3 DNA is TGCGCCAGCAGCCGCCTACTAGCGGGAGTCGAGACCCAGTACTTC. It encodes CASSRLLAGVETQYF.

Comment on this clonotype: A much larger clone differs by one base, so this may be a read error. This sequence joins TRBV28 and TRBJ2-1; D remains unclear. The CDR3 runs to 12 residues. Germline V CDR1 and CDR2: MDHEN, SYDVKM. V gave up 5 bases and J gave up 3 bases, with 5 bases separating them. CDR3 sequence: CASSLFYNEQFF. CDR3 sequence (DNA): TGTGCCAGCAGTCTATTCTACAATGAGCAGTTCTTC.

The V and J genes are TRBV19 and TRBJ1-2; TRBD1 is a possible D gene (6 bases). Per germline, CDR1 LNHDA and CDR2 SQIVND (reference sequence). Trimming shortened V by 10 bases and J by 8 bases, and 20 bases separated the two germline ends. This CDR3 region has 13 residues. CDR3 loop: CATTPGGAGGYTF. Here the CDR3 DNA reads TGTGCCACCACCCCCGGGGGCGCGGGAGGCTACACCTTC.

The chain has TRBV23-1 and TRBJ2-7; TRBD1 matches at 12 bases. TRBV23-1 is treated as an ORF (open reading frame) with a function not yet certain. This CDR3 contains 18 residues. V trimming: 3 bases; J trimming: 3 bases; junction bases outside the gene matches: 12. CDR3 amino acids: CASSQGTGGIFIVYEQYF. CDR3 nucleotide sequence: TGCGCCAGCAGTCAGGGGACAGGGGGCATTTTCATTGTCTACGAGCAGTACTTC.

This clonotype has a handful of counts. The DNA for the CDR3 is TGTGCCAGTAGCTATGACAGGGGGTACGAGCAGTACTTC. It yields the protein CASSYDRGYEQYF. The chain employs TRBV6-5 and TRBJ2-7; 9 bases are a match to TRBD1. Germline V gives CDR1 MNHEY, CDR2 SVGAGI. The CDR3 runs 13 residues. V lost 9 bases to trimming and J lost 4 bases; unmatched junction nucleotides: 7.

This clonotype was recorded only once. The V call is TRBV7-3, the J call TRBJ2-7, with D unclear. The CDR3 runs 14 residues. The V and J ends lost 2 bases and 2 bases respectively, with 10 bases between them. Germline CDR1 and CDR2: SGHTA and FQGTGA. CDR3 nucleotides: TGTGCCAGCAGCTTAGGGTCAAGACCCTACGAGCAGTACTTC. Its translation is CASSLGSRPYEQYF.

The J gene is TRBJ1-2, the V gene TRBV27; TRBD1 is a possible D gene (5 bases). Germline V gene sequence: CDR1 MNHEY, CDR2 SMNVEV (reference sequence). V was clipped by 6 bases and J by 6 bases, with 8 bases between them. The CDR3 is 11 amino acids. CDR3 DNA: TGTGCCAGCAGGCAGGGCGATGGCTACACCTTC. Its protein is CASRQGDGYTF.

The chain couples TRBV13 to TRBJ1-1; possibly TRBD1 for D (5 bases). The CDR3 spans 14 residues. CDR1 is PRHDT and CDR2 is FYEKMQ in the germline V gene (reference sequence). The ends were cut back, 6 bases at V and 0 bases at J, with 11 bases in the middle. The DNA of the CDR3 is TGTGCCAGCAGGATGGGACTAATGAACACTGAAGCTTTCTTT. The encoded protein is CASRMGLMNTEAFF. Full variable domain (remainder filled in from reference TRBV13 and TRBJ1-1): AAGVIQSPRHLIKEKRETATLKCYPIPRHDTVYWYQQGPGQDPQFLISFYEKMQSDKGSIPDRFSAQQFSDYHSELNMSSLELGDSALYFCASRMGLMNTEAFFGQGTRLTVV.

The V and J genes are TRBV27 and TRBJ2-1; 7 nucleotides line up with TRBD2. The junction had 11 bases not matched to a gene; V was cut back by 5 bases and J by 7 bases. The CDR3 length is 15 residues. Germline CDR1 is MNHEY and CDR2 is SMNVEV (reference sequence). The CDR3 here is CASSPIGEGRNEQFF. The CDR3 DNA reads TGTGCCAGCAGTCCTATAGGGGAGGGCCGGAATGAGCAGTTCTTC.

The count of this clonotype is one. The chain carries TRBV20-1 and TRBJ2-2, with TRBD1 identical over 8 bases. The CDR3 runs 13 residues. J gave up 3 bases and V 8 bases, and 5 bases lay outside the gene matches. CDR1 DFQATT and CDR2 SNEGSKA come from the germline V gene (reference sequence). The CDR3 here is CSPDRGDTGELFF. The DNA of the CDR3 is TGCAGTCCCGACAGGGGAGACACCGGGGAGCTGTTTTTT.

The CDR3 loop is CASGSGLAVEQYF. CDR3 in DNA: TGTGCCAGTGGGTCGGGACTAGCGGTCGAGCAGTACTTC. The rearrangement joins TRBV28 to TRBJ2-7; 11 bases line up with TRBD2. This CDR3 contains 13 residues. V was pared by 9 bases and J by 6 bases, with 7 bases of the junction left unmatched. The germline gives CDR1 MDHEN, CDR2 SYDVKM.

The chain carries TRBV4-3 and TRBJ2-5; TRBD2 matches 8 bases. Germline-derived CDR1 and CDR2 are LGHNA and YSLEER. This CDR3 has 18 residues. The V gene end was trimmed by 0 bases and the J gene end by 5 bases; junction bases not matched to a gene: 14. CDR3 region: CASSQDSSGLAGQETQYF. The CDR3 nucleotides are TGCGCCAGCAGCCAAGATTCAAGTGGGCTAGCGGGTCAGGAGACCCAGTACTTC.

This chain uses TRBV5-1 with TRBJ2-7; 10 nucleotides align to TRBD2. In germline, CDR1 is SGHRS, CDR2 YFSETQ. CDR3 length: 14 residues. V lost 5 bases to trimming and J lost 2 bases; unmatched junction nucleotides: 4. CDR3 amino acids: CASRTGLATYEQYF. In DNA, the CDR3 is TGCGCCAGCAGGACGGGACTAGCGACCTACGAGCAGTACTTC.

The count of this clonotype is one. This chain links TRBV27 with TRBJ2-1, with 7 bases matching TRBD1. The trim removed 6 bases at V and 6 bases at J, leaving 17 bases unmatched. The CDR3 sequence is 17 residues long. CDR1 and CDR2 from the germline V gene are MNHEY and SMNVEV (reference sequence). The DNA for the CDR3 is TGTGCCAGCAGAATCAAACCCGGGACAGTCTTCGCCAATGAGCAGTTCTTC. Translated: CASRIKPGTVFANEQFF.

The chain couples TRBV28 to TRBJ2-5; possibly TRBD1 for D (6 bases). This CDR3 has 14 amino acids. Germline V gives CDR1 MDHEN, CDR2 SYDVKM. V lost 3 bases, J lost 5 bases, and 13 bases lay in between. The CDR3 here is CASSLGAKQETQYF. The DNA of the CDR3 is TGTGCCAGCAGTTTGGGGGCAAAGCAGGAGACCCAGTACTTC.

The chain couples TRBV7-2 to TRBJ2-5; D gene unclear. V lost 5 bases, J lost 4 bases, and 20 bases lay in between. This CDR3 has 16 residues. CDR1 and CDR2 (germline): SGHTA, FQGNSA. The CDR3 here is CASSQTSGYSSETQYF. CDR3 sequence (DNA): TGTGCCAGCAGCCAAACGTCAGGATATTCCTCAGAGACCCAGTACTTC.

The gene calls are TRBV5-8 and TRBJ1-3; 9 bases match TRBD1. Germline CDR1 reads SGHTS; CDR2 reads YDEGEE. The CDR3 is 16 amino acids. With V trimmed by 4 bases and J by 0 bases, 5 bases remained unmatched. The CDR3 here is CASSARTGASGNTIYF. Here the CDR3 DNA reads TGTGCCAGCAGCGCCCGGACAGGGGCCTCTGGAAACACCATATATTTT.

The chain joins TRBV27 to TRBJ2-5; D is uncertain. Germline CDR1 MNHEY, CDR2 SMNVEV (reference sequence). V lost 3 bases, J lost 5 bases, and 10 bases lay in between. The CDR3 spans 13 residues. In DNA form, the CDR3 reads TGTGCCAGCAGTTTGGGAATGAGGGAGACCCAGTACTTC. It encodes CASSLGMRETQYF.

The chain couples TRBV29-1 to TRBJ2-1; 7 nucleotides agree with TRBD1. Germline CDR1 and CDR2: SQVTM and ANQGSEA. The CDR3 is 14 amino acids. V lost 7 bases and J lost 2; bases outside the gene matches: 8. The CDR3 nucleotides read TGCAGCGATTACAGGGGAAGCGCCTACAATGAGCAGTTCTTC. It translates to CSDYRGSAYNEQFF.

This chain joins TRBV11-2 and TRBJ2-1; D is uncertain. Germline CDR1 is SGHAT and CDR2 is FQNNGV. V lost 1 base, J lost 4 bases, and 17 bases lay in between. CDR3 length: 17 residues. The CDR3 nucleotides read TGTGCCAGCAGCTTAGCGGCCGGCATACTCCTATACAATGAGCAGTTCTTC. Amino acid sequence: CASSLAAGILLYNEQFF.

The chain carries TRBV7-2 and TRBJ1-2; the D gene is possibly TRBD1 (6 bases). The V gene's germline CDR1 is SGHTA and CDR2 FQGNSA. V was cut by 11 bases and J by 8 bases, with 15 bases left in between. The CDR3 has 11 amino acids. For the CDR3, the DNA is TGTGCCGCGGGGGCCGGGCAGGGCTACACCTTC. Encoded protein: CAAGAGQGYTF.

The rearrangement links TRBV11-2 to TRBJ2-2; D could derive from TRBD1 or TRBD2 (9 bases each). Trimming pared 6 bases from V and 7 bases from J, leaving 18 bases between. Germline V gene data show CDR1 as SGHAT and CDR2 as FQNNGV. This CDR3 is 15 amino acids long. The CDR3 sequence is CASRSSGTGNGELFF. In DNA, the CDR3 is TGTGCCAGCAGATCTAGCGGGACAGGGAACGGGGAGCTGTTTTTT.

The chain couples TRBV2 to TRBJ1-5; 9 positions agree with TRBD1. V dropped 3 bases and J dropped 2; count of bases not matched to a gene: 17. The CDR3 totals 20 residues. Germline lookup yields CDR1 SNHLY and CDR2 FYNNEI. The chain's CDR3 is CASSDPMGQGTRLGNQPQHF. The CDR3 region has the DNA TGTGCCAGCAGTGACCCGATGGGACAGGGAACCCGATTGGGCAATCAGCCCCAGCATTTT.

The chain recombines TRBV7-6 with TRBJ2-7, with unresolved D. With 1 base removed from V and 2 bases from J, the gap between germline ends came to 9 bases. Germline V gives CDR1 SGHVS, CDR2 FNYEAQ. The CDR3 extends over 14 amino acids. This CDR3 is CASSLVTPTYEQYF. CDR3 bases: TGTGCCAGCAGCTTAGTGACACCGACCTACGAGCAGTACTTC.

The genes are TRBV28 and TRBJ1-1; no reliable D call. The CDR3 contains 12 residues. Germline values: CDR1 MDHEN, CDR2 SYDVKM. Trimming left V 7 bases short and J 5 bases short, with 11 bases between. The CDR3 region is CASKGLGTEAFF. The CDR3 DNA reads TGTGCCAGCAAGGGTTTGGGGACTGAAGCTTTCTTT. The full variable domain, completed using reference TRBV28 and TRBJ1-1, is DVKVTQSSRYLVKRTGEKVFLECVQDMDHENMFWYRQDPGLGLRLIYFSYDVKMKEKGDIPEGYSVSREKKERFSLILESASTNQTSMYLCASKGLGTEAFFGQGTRLTVV.

Notes on this clonotype: Germline and junction disagree at one end, which may indicate a read error. The chain has TRBV27 and TRBJ2-3; D unclear. The CDR3 spans 13 residues. Germline-derived CDR1 and CDR2 are MNHEY and SMNVEV (reference sequence). The chain's CDR3 is CASSLSLENTQYF. The CDR3 nucleotides read TGTGCCAGCAGTTTATCGTTGGAAAATACCCAGTATTTT.

Here the CDR3 DNA reads TGTGCCAGCAGCTTAAGTCCGGGATTTGAGGCTTTCTTT. It translates to CASSLSPGFEAFF. This chain links TRBV5-4 with TRBJ1-1; D is undetermined. Germline lookup yields CDR1 SGHNT and CDR2 YYREEE (reference sequence). V dropped 2 bases and J dropped 11 bases, with 16 bases sitting between them. The CDR3 covers 13 residues. The full variable domain, with the rest looked up from reference TRBV5-4 and TRBJ1-1, is ETGVTQSPTHLIKTRGQQVTLRCSSQSGHNTVSWYQQALGQGPQFIFQYYREEENGRGNFPPRFSGLQFPNYSSELNVNALELDDSALYLCASSLSPGFEAFFGQGTRLTVV.

Note on this clonotype: An end of the junction differs from the germline gene, which may be a read error. The rearrangement links TRBV6-6 to TRBJ2-7; D is undetermined. Germline CDR1 reads MNHNY; CDR2 reads SVGAGI (reference sequence). CDR3 size: 13 residues. The chain's CDR3 is CASSYVGSYGQYF. The DNA for the CDR3 is TGTGCCAGCAGTTACGTCGGGTCGTACGGGCAGTACTTC.

This sequence joins TRBV4-3 and TRBJ2-7; D might be TRBD1 (5 bases). CDR3 length: 15 amino acids. Germline lookup yields CDR1 LGHNA and CDR2 YSLEER. V shed 5 bases and J shed 6 bases, with 20 bases lying between them. The CDR3 loop reads CASSDQRQGGSEQYF. CDR3 coding DNA: TGCGCCAGCAGCGACCAACGGCAGGGTGGATCCGAGCAGTACTTC.

The chain links TRBV7-9 to TRBJ2-7; 7 bases are shared with TRBD1. The length of the CDR3 is 16 residues. Germline V gene lookup returns CDR1 SEHNR and CDR2 FQNEAQ (reference sequence). The junction had 8 bases not matched to a gene; V was cut back by 1 base and J by 2 bases. CDR3 DNA sequence: TGTGCCAGCAGCTTAGTATCTGGGACAGCCGCCTACGAGCAGTACTTC. The encoded protein is CASSLVSGTAAYEQYF.

In its sample, this clonotype was seen once. CDR3 in DNA: TGTGCCAGCATACCAAGACTAGCCCCCTCCTACGAGCAGTACTTC. It encodes CASIPRLAPSYEQYF. The rearrangement links TRBV2 to TRBJ2-7; 7 bases align to TRBD2. From germline, CDR1 is SNHLY and CDR2 FYNNEI. The CDR3 consists of 15 residues. The junction had 9 bases not matched to a gene; V was cut back by 7 bases and J by 0 bases.